These 10 T cell receptor beta chains were all obtained from the same sample, sequenced in a study of shared clonotypes between healthy human individuals. Produced via immunoSEQ multiplex PCR; TCRdb's table is partial and in-frame only. The repertoire has some 2,500,000 clones, roughly 93% of them found once; the top ten carry 0.36%. Sequencing was carried out using naive CD4+ T cells from PBMCs. Specified subset: CD45RA+ positively selected. These receptors all come from a man between 18 and 29 years old in good health. Some clones in this sample may be carry-over from other donors' samples.

This chain joins TRBV15 and TRBJ2-7; D may match TRBD1 or TRBD2 (6 bases each). This CDR3 has 14 residues. V dropped 4 bases and J dropped 2 bases, with 12 bases sitting between them. In germline, CDR1 is LNHNV, CDR2 YYDKDF (reference sequence). In DNA, the CDR3 is TGTGCCACCAGCAAGGGGGGCAATGCCTACGAGCAGTACTTC. As protein: CATSKGGNAYEQYF.

The V call is TRBV7-9, the J call TRBJ2-5; TRBD2 matches at 11 bases. CDR1 is SEHNR and CDR2 is FQNEAQ in the germline V gene (reference sequence). V trimming: 5 bases; J trimming: 3 bases; junction bases outside the gene matches: 14. This CDR3 is 18 amino acids long. The CDR3 bases are TGTGCCAGCAGCCTCCGCGGCCCGCTAGCGGGAGGAAAAGAGACCCAGTACTTC. The encoded protein is CASSLRGPLAGGKETQYF.

The rearrangement uses TRBV5-1 and TRBJ2-5; the match to TRBD1 covers 7 bases. Germline V gene sequence: CDR1 SGHRS, CDR2 YFSETQ. J lost 5 bases, V lost 0 bases, and 7 bases had no gene match. This CDR3 is 15 amino acids long. This CDR3 reads CASSLEQGFWETQYF. In nucleotides, the CDR3 is TGCGCCAGCAGCTTGGAACAGGGGTTTTGGGAGACCCAGTACTTC.

The chain has TRBV15 and TRBJ2-7; 8 bases fit TRBD1. Germline-derived CDR1 and CDR2 are LNHNV and YYDKDF (reference sequence). This CDR3 spans 13 amino acids. With 4 bases clipped from V and 5 bases from J, the junction kept 4 bases outside the gene matches. CDR3 DNA sequence: TGTGCCACCAGCATTTACAGGGGGAACGAGCAGTACTTC. This gives the protein CATSIYRGNEQYF.

V is TRBV6-1 and J is TRBJ1-1, with D possibly matching TRBD1 (5 bases). The V gene lost 0 bases and the J gene lost 8 bases, with 10 bases spanning the gap. Germline values: CDR1 MNHNS, CDR2 SASEGT. The CDR3 consists of 13 residues. For the CDR3, the DNA is TGTGCCAGCAGTGAAGCGTGGGGGAGGGAAGCTTTCTTT. This sequence encodes CASSEAWGREAFF.

The chain uses TRBV19 and TRBJ2-4, with D possibly TRBD2 on 5 matching bases. The CDR3 loop spans 15 amino acids. Trimming shortened V by 6 bases and J by 3 bases, and 15 bases separated the two germline ends. The germline CDR1 and CDR2 sequences are LNHDA and SQIVND (reference sequence). The DNA for the CDR3 is TGTGCCAGTAGCGATCCGGGGTTTGTCAAAAACATTCAGTACTTC. Protein product: CASSDPGFVKNIQYF.

V is TRBV5-1 and J is TRBJ2-7; 8 bases map to TRBD1. The V gene's germline CDR1 is SGHRS and CDR2 YFSETQ. The CDR3 is 16 amino acids. V was pared by 2 bases and J by 0 bases, with 7 bases of the junction left unmatched. The CDR3 bases are TGCGCCAGCAGCTTAATGGACAGGGCCCTCTCCTACGAGCAGTACTTC. It specifies CASSLMDRALSYEQYF.

To note about this clone: The same CDR3 arises from other DNA sequences in this sample as well. This chain joins TRBV7-9 and TRBJ1-1; tentatively, D is TRBD1 (6 bases). This CDR3 is built from 14 residues. CDR1 and CDR2 (germline): SEHNR, FQNEAQ (reference sequence). Trimming stripped 2 bases from V and 4 bases from J, with 11 bases between. The CDR3 DNA reads as TGTGCCAGCAGCTTAATCAGGGGAGGCACTGAAGCTTTCTTT. It codes for CASSLIRGGTEAFF.

This chain joins TRBV19 and TRBJ2-7; 7 bases are a match to TRBD1. Looked up from germline, CDR1 is LNHDA and CDR2 is SQIVND (reference sequence). V shed 3 bases, J shed 3 bases, and the junction held 8 bases outside the gene matches. The CDR3 length is 15 residues. CDR3 protein: CASSIGRGMGYEQYF. The CDR3 nucleotides are TGTGCCAGTAGTATCGGCAGGGGGATGGGCTACGAGCAGTACTTC. Variable domain in full (rest from reference TRBV19 and TRBJ2-7): DGGITQSPKYLFRKEGQNVTLSCEQNLNHDAMYWYRQDPGQGLRLIYYSQIVNDFQKGDIAEGYSVSREKKESFPLTVTSAQKNPTAFYLCASSIGRGMGYEQYFGPGTRLTVT.

The chain employs TRBV7-9 and TRBJ2-5; 10 bases line up with TRBD1. The J call may be incorrect, as the DNA end agrees better with TRBJ2-7. Germline-derived CDR1 and CDR2 are SEHNR and FQNEAQ (reference sequence). The CDR3 runs 15 residues. The CDR3 sequence is CASSFTGTGVYEQYF. In nucleotides, the CDR3 is TGTGCCAGCAGTTTCACCGGGACAGGGGTCTACGAGCAGTACTTC.